The 10 T cell receptor beta chains below come from one sample, sequenced in a study of shared clonotypes between healthy human individuals. Assay: immunoSEQ multiplex PCR; the TCRdb copy retains only in-frame clones and omits some. The repertoire holds around 2.1 million clones, with around 95% as singletons. The sample consisted of naive CD4+ T cells sorted from blood. Specified subset: CD45RA+ positively selected. These receptor sequences come from a man aged 18 to 30 in good health.

The chain links TRBV28 to TRBJ2-2; 7 bases are a match to TRBD2. CDR1 MDHEN and CDR2 SYDVKM come from the germline V gene. The CDR3 loop spans 12 amino acids. V trimming: 8 bases; J trimming: 3 bases; junction bases outside the gene matches: 0. The CDR3: CASGGDTGELFF. CDR3 sequence (DNA): TGTGCCAGCGGGGGGGACACCGGGGAGCTGTTTTTT. Supplemented by reference TRBV28 and TRBJ2-2, the full variable domain reads DVKVTQSSRYLVKRTGEKVFLECVQDMDHENMFWYRQDPGLGLRLIYFSYDVKMKEKGDIPEGYSVSREKKERFSLILESASTNQTSMYLCASGGDTGELFFGEGSRLTVL.

J is TRBJ2-1 and V is TRBV7-9, with D hard to call. Germline V gene sequence: CDR1 SEHNR, CDR2 FQNEAQ (reference sequence). Deletions cut 3 bases from V and 2 bases from J, with 14 bases between. The CDR3 is 16 amino acids. CDR3 coding DNA: TGTGCCAGCAGCTTTGTCAATGGGCTTACCTACAATGAGCAGTTCTTC. This gives the protein CASSFVNGLTYNEQFF.

This clone occurred a few times. The chain links TRBV5-1 to TRBJ2-2; the D gene is possibly TRBD2 (5 bases). Germline V gives CDR1 SGHRS, CDR2 YFSETQ. The V end was cut by 0 bases, the J end by 4 bases, with 10 bases between. This CDR3 region has 15 residues. CDR3 sequence reads: CASSLASPTTGELFF. The CDR3 DNA sequence: TGCGCCAGCAGCTTGGCTAGCCCAACCACCGGGGAGCTGTTTTTT. Full variable domain (rest looked up from reference TRBV5-1 and TRBJ2-2): KAGVTQTPRYLIKTRGQQVTLSCSPISGHRSVSWYQQTPGQGLQFLFEYFSETQRNKGNFPGRFSGRQFSNSRSEMNVSTLELGDSALYLCASSLASPTTGELFFGEGSRLTVL.

This rearrangement joins TRBV16 to TRBJ1-3; 8 bases agree with TRBD1. The trim removed 4 bases at V and 7 bases at J, leaving 9 bases unmatched. CDR3 size: 15 residues. CDR1 KGHSY and CDR2 FQNENV come from the germline V gene. CDR3: CASSPNRGGRNTIYF. The CDR3 DNA follows: TGTGCCAGCAGCCCCAACAGGGGGGGAAGGAACACCATATATTTT.

This rearrangement joins TRBV4-1 to TRBJ1-6; TRBD1 aligns across 8 bases. Unmatched junction bases numbered 7, after V lost 6 bases and J lost 0 bases. The CDR3 contains 17 residues. Germline CDR1 is MGHRA and CDR2 is YSYEKL. CDR3 sequence (DNA): TGCGCCAGCAGACCGGGACAGGCGAGCTCCTATAATTCACCCCTCCACTTT. Translation gives CASRPGQASSYNSPLHF.

With respect to this clone: Other DNA variants within this sample encode the same CDR3. This chain connects TRBV6-5 to TRBJ2-7; 7 positions agree with TRBD1. V was pared by 0 bases and J by 2 bases, with 1 base of the junction left unmatched. CDR1 MNHEY and CDR2 SVGAGI come from the germline V gene. The CDR3 spans 14 residues. This chain's CDR3 is CASSYSQGAYEQYF. The CDR3 region has the DNA TGTGCCAGCAGTTACTCTCAGGGGGCCTACGAGCAGTACTTC.

Concerning this clone itself: Other DNA variants within this sample encode the same CDR3. The gene calls are TRBV5-4 and TRBJ2-7; 8 nucleotides align to TRBD1. From germline, CDR1 is SGHNT and CDR2 YYREEE (reference sequence). With V trimmed by 3 bases and J by 6 bases, 2 bases remained unmatched. The CDR3 totals 12 residues. CDR3 DNA: TGTGCCAGCAGCTCCACAGGGGGCGAGCAGTACTTC. Translated, it gives CASSSTGGEQYF. The full variable domain, with the rest looked up from reference TRBV5-4 and TRBJ2-7, is ETGVTQSPTHLIKTRGQQVTLRCSSQSGHNTVSWYQQALGQGPQFIFQYYREEENGRGNFPPRFSGLQFPNYSSELNVNALELDDSALYLCASSSTGGEQYFGPGTRLTVT.

This clone occurred once. The chain carries TRBV7-9 and TRBJ1-6; the D gene is possibly TRBD1 (5 bases). The germline V gene encodes CDR1 SEHNR and CDR2 FQNEAQ (reference sequence). The ends were cut back, 1 base at V and 5 bases at J, with 9 bases in the middle. The CDR3 extends over 15 amino acids. CDR3 bases: TGTGCCAGCAGCTTAGGGGCAGGGAATAATTCACCCCTCCACTTT. Translating gives CASSLGAGNNSPLHF.

The J gene is TRBJ2-7, the V gene TRBV4-3; D perhaps matches TRBD1 (5 bases). Deletions cut 0 bases from V and 6 bases from J, with 12 bases between. The germline gives CDR1 LGHNA, CDR2 YSLEER. The CDR3 has 14 residues. CDR3 sequence (DNA): TGCGCCAGCAGCCAAGAATTAGGGGTTTCCGAGCAGTACTTC. It translates to CASSQELGVSEQYF.

Notes on this clone: The sample contains more than one DNA sequence encoding this CDR3. The V and J genes are TRBV18 and TRBJ2-2; unclear D gene. V gave up 0 bases and J gave up 8 bases, with 1 base separating them. Germline lookup yields CDR1 KGHSH and CDR2 LQKENI. This CDR3 has 11 residues. The CDR3: CASSPPGELFF. CDR3 coding DNA: TGTGCCAGCTCACCACCGGGGGAGCTGTTTTTT. The variable domain in full, completed from reference TRBV18 and TRBJ2-2, reads NAGVMQNPRHLVRRRGQEARLRCSPMKGHSHVYWYRQLPEEGLKFMVYLQKENIIDESGMPKERFSAEFPKEGPSILRIQQVVRGDSAAYFCASSPPGELFFGEGSRLTVL.